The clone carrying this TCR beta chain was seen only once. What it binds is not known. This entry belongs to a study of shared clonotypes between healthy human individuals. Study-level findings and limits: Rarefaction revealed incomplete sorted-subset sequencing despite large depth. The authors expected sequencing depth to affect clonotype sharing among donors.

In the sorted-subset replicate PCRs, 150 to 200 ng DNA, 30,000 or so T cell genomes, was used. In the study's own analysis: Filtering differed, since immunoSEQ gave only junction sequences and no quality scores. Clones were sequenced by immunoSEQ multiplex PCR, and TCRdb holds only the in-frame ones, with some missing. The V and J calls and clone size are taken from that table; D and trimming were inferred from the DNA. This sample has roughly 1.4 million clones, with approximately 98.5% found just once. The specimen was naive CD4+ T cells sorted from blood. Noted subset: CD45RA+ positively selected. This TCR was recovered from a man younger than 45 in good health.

CDR3 DNA: TGTGCCAGCAGCTCCCTAGGGGGACACGTAGATACGCAGTATTTT. Amino acids: CASSSLGGHVDTQYF. The chain carries TRBV5-8 and TRBJ2-3, with D tentatively TRBD1 (6 bases). CDR3 length: 15 amino acids. Per the germline V gene, CDR1 is SGHTS and CDR2 is YDEGEE. Trimming stripped 3 bases from V and 5 bases from J, with 16 bases between.